The 27 T cell receptor beta chains in this list originate from one sample, sequenced in a study of T cell responses to AZD1222 COVID-19 vaccine. Sequenced by immunoSEQ multiplex PCR; TCRdb stores in-frame clones only, minus some. The sample lists about 150,000 clones; 94% were seen once. Specimen: peripheral blood, collected on day 0 of AZD1222 vaccination. The receptors derive from an adult in good health.

This sequence joins TRBV6-2 or TRBV6-3 and TRBJ2-7, with 8 bases that match TRBD1. The CDR3 sequence is 14 residues long. Germline CDR1 is MNHEY and CDR2 is SVGEGT. The ends lost 0 bases at V and 2 bases at J; junction bases unmatched: 0. The CDR3 spells CASSYSTGAYEQYV. CDR3 in DNA: TGTGCCAGCAGTTACTCGACAGGGGCCTACGAGCAGTACGTC.

The CDR3 sequence is CASSLDIGTGVGPQHF. The CDR3 DNA reads as TGTGCCAGCAGCTTAGATATAGGGACAGGGGTTGGGCCCCAGCATTTT. The V call is TRBV11-2, the J call TRBJ1-5; 10 bases fit TRBD1. From germline, CDR1 is SGHAT and CDR2 FQNNGV. The CDR3 runs 16 residues. After removal of 0 bases from V and 9 bases from J, the junction contained 8 bases not matched to a gene. Using reference TRBV11-2 and TRBJ1-5 for the parts outside the CDR3, the full variable domain is EAGVAQSPRYKIIEKRQSVAFWCNPISGHATLYWYQQILGQGPKLLIQFQNNGVVDDSQLPKDRFSAERLKGVDSTLKIQPAKLEDSAVYLCASSLDIGTGVGPQHFGDGTRLSIL.

The chain uses TRBV5-6 and TRBJ1-2; D unclear. V dropped 0 bases and J dropped 11 bases, with 11 bases sitting between them. CDR3 length equals 12 residues. Germline assignment: CDR1 SGHDT and CDR2 YYEEEE. The CDR3 is CASSLGRAGYTF. The CDR3 DNA is TGTGCCAGCAGCTTGGGAAGGGCCGGTTACACCTTC. Full variable domain (remainder filled in from reference TRBV5-6 and TRBJ1-2): DAGVTQSPTHLIKTRGQQVTLRCSPKSGHDTVSWYQQALGQGPQFIFQYYEEEERQRGNFPDRFSGHQFPNYSSELNVNALLLGDSALYLCASSLGRAGYTFGSGTRLTVV.

The J gene is TRBJ1-2, the V gene TRBV27, with D tentatively TRBD1 (6 bases). Trimming pared 2 bases from V and 5 bases from J, leaving 9 bases between. Germline values: CDR1 MNHEY, CDR2 SMNVEV (reference sequence). The CDR3 loop spans 13 amino acids. CDR3 protein: CASSLGQSYGYTF. In DNA, the CDR3 is TGTGCCAGCAGTTTAGGACAGTCTTATGGCTACACCTTC.

V is TRBV28 and J is TRBJ1-6, with D possibly being TRBD1 (6 bases). The CDR3 spans 17 residues. V shed 1 base and J shed 7 bases, with 17 bases lying between them. From germline, CDR1 is MDHEN and CDR2 SYDVKM. DNA of the CDR3: TGTGCCAGCAGTTTATTGCCGACAGGTGGTCTGAATTCACCCCTCCACTTT. This sequence encodes CASSLLPTGGLNSPLHF.

This clone has just one count. V gene TRBV27 combines with J gene TRBJ2-7; no clear D. This CDR3 has 16 amino acids. CDR1 MNHEY and CDR2 SMNVEV come from the germline V gene (reference sequence). Trimming left V 7 bases short and J 2 bases short, with 21 bases between. The CDR3 coding sequence is TGTGCCAGCACTAATGGGTCTCCGGCCCGCCCCTACGAGCAGTACGTC. Protein product: CASTNGSPARPYEQYV.

This rearrangement joins TRBV7-8 to TRBJ1-5, with D uncertain. CDR1 and CDR2 (germline): SGHVS, FQNEAQ. This CDR3 is 13 amino acids long. The V end lost 1 base, the J end lost 6 bases, and 7 bases lay between the germline ends. As DNA, the CDR3 is TGTGCCAGCAGCTTAGATGGAATTCAGCCCCAGCATTTT. It encodes CASSLDGIQPQHF.

This clone has only a few counts. The chain joins TRBV19 to TRBJ2-1, with TRBD1 identical over 7 bases. This CDR3 has 15 amino acids. With V trimmed by 10 bases and J by 0 bases, 9 bases remained unmatched. The germline V gene has CDR1 LNHDA and CDR2 SQIVND (reference sequence). CDR3 amino acids: CATSKQGSSYNEQFF. In DNA, the CDR3 is TGTGCCACCTCAAAACAGGGGAGCTCCTACAATGAGCAGTTCTTC.

The chain recombines TRBV3-1 (or the pseudogene TRBV3-2) with TRBJ1-2; no firm D call. The CDR3 sequence is 13 residues long. Germline CDR1 is LGHDT and CDR2 is YNNKEL (reference sequence). V was cut by 1 base and J by 8 bases, with 11 bases left in between. The CDR3 region is CASSQGAQRGYTF. DNA of the CDR3: TGTGCCAGCAGCCAAGGGGCACAGAGGGGCTACACCTTC.

The chain is built from TRBV19 and TRBJ1-2; D is ambiguous. The CDR3 loop spans 13 amino acids. V lost 5 bases to trimming and J lost 8 bases, with 15 bases between them. The germline V gene encodes CDR1 LNHDA and CDR2 SQIVND (reference sequence). DNA of the CDR3: TGTGCCAGTAGTGTCAACACCAAGGACGGCTACACCTTC. It translates to CASSVNTKDGYTF.

The chain carries TRBV7-9 and TRBJ1-1, with 7 bases identical to TRBD1. The CDR3 extends over 16 amino acids. The ends lost 2 bases at V and 4 bases at J; junction bases unmatched: 10. The germline V gene has CDR1 SEHNR and CDR2 FQNEAQ (reference sequence). The CDR3 here is CASSLLRQGRGTEAFF. CDR3 nucleotide sequence: TGTGCCAGCAGCTTACTAAGACAGGGTAGAGGCACTGAAGCTTTCTTT. The full variable domain, its missing parts supplied by reference TRBV7-9 and TRBJ1-1, is DTGVSQNPRHKITKRGQNVTFRCDPISEHNRLYWYRQTLGQGPEFLTYFQNEAQLEKSRLLSDRFSAERPKGSFSTLEIQRTEQGDSAMYLCASSLLRQGRGTEAFFGQGTRLTVV.

This clone was counted a single time. The V call is TRBV6-6, the J call TRBJ2-3; no clear D. The ends were cut back, 0 bases at V and 1 base at J, with 8 bases in the middle. The CDR3 extends over 15 amino acids. Germline V gene lookup returns CDR1 MNHNY and CDR2 SVGAGI (reference sequence). CDR3 amino acids: CASSYSRTRTDTQYF. CDR3 sequence (DNA): TGTGCCAGCAGTTACTCGAGGACGCGCACAGATACGCAGTATTTT.

The chain employs TRBV7-9 and TRBJ1-4; 7 nucleotides align to TRBD1. The CDR3 runs 18 residues. CDR1 is SEHNR, CDR2 FQNEAQ, per germline (reference sequence). The V gene end was trimmed by 5 bases and the J gene end by 4 bases; junction bases not matched to a gene: 16. For the CDR3, the DNA is TGTGCCAGCAGCCCAGGGCCCCTCGAGACAGGGTTTAATGAAAAACTGTTTTTT. This sequence encodes CASSPGPLETGFNEKLFF. Full variable domain (missing parts from reference TRBV7-9 and TRBJ1-4): DTGVSQNPRHKITKRGQNVTFRCDPISEHNRLYWYRQTLGQGPEFLTYFQNEAQLEKSRLLSDRFSAERPKGSFSTLEIQRTEQGDSAMYLCASSPGPLETGFNEKLFFGSGTQLSVL.

The CDR3 nucleotides are TGTGCCAGCAGCTTAGAAACAGGGAACAGGGAGCTGTTTTTT. This encodes CASSLETGNRELFF. The genes are TRBV7-9 and TRBJ2-2, with D tentatively TRBD1 (6 bases). Germline V gene lookup returns CDR1 SEHNR and CDR2 FQNEAQ (reference sequence). The CDR3 covers 14 residues. With 1 base removed from V and 9 bases from J, the gap between germline ends came to 12 bases.

The chain couples TRBV6-5 to TRBJ1-6; D perhaps matches TRBD1 (5 bases). The ends were cut back, 11 bases at V and 8 bases at J, with 19 bases in the middle. Germline V gene data show CDR1 as MNHEY and CDR2 as SVGAGI. There are 14 residues in the CDR3. The CDR3 region is CASTRQGSDSPLHF. The CDR3 DNA reads as TGTGCCTCAACTAGGCAGGGATCGGATTCACCCCTCCACTTT.

The chain is built from TRBV5-8 and TRBJ1-1, with D unresolved. CDR1 is SGHTS, CDR2 YDEGEE, per germline. This CDR3 is 13 amino acids long. The V end lost 2 bases, the J end lost 4 bases, and 9 bases lay between the germline ends. CDR3 in amino acids: CASSFYVSTEAFF. CDR3 in DNA: TGTGCCAGCAGCTTCTATGTGAGCACTGAAGCTTTCTTT.

The V gene is TRBV14, the J gene TRBJ2-3; 8 bases fit TRBD1. V gave up 4 bases and J gave up 4 bases; unmatched junction bases: 10. The CDR3 is made up of 16 amino acids. CDR1 and CDR2 (germline): SGHDN, FVKESK. CDR3 in DNA: TGTGCCAGCAGCCCAGCCAAGGGCAGGGGGCCAGATACGCAGTATTTT. Translating gives CASSPAKGRGPDTQYF.

This chain uses TRBV5-5 with TRBJ2-1; 9 bases are shared with TRBD2. The CDR3 covers 16 residues. Germline V gene lookup returns CDR1 SGHKS and CDR2 YYEKEE (reference sequence). Losses at the gene ends were 3 bases for V and 4 bases for J; bases not matched to a gene: 8. The CDR3 is CASSSRPSGTYNEQFF. Here the CDR3 DNA reads TGTGCCAGCAGCTCCCGTCCTAGCGGGACTTACAATGAGCAGTTCTTC.

The chain links TRBV15 to TRBJ2-3, with 9 bases identical to TRBD2. The length of the CDR3 is 14 residues. Trimming at V came to 7 bases and at J to 4 bases, leaving 6 bases not matched to a gene. CDR1 is LNHNV and CDR2 is YYDKDF in the germline V gene (reference sequence). DNA for the CDR3: TGTGCCACCAAGGGAGCGGGAGGTTCAGATACGCAGTATTTT. Protein product: CATKGAGGSDTQYF. The full variable domain, completed using reference TRBV15 and TRBJ2-3, is DAMVIQNPRYQVTQFGKPVTLSCSQTLNHNVMYWYQQKSSQAPKLLFHYYDKDFNNEADTPDNFQSRRPNTSFCFLDIRSPGLGDTAMYLCATKGAGGSDTQYFGPGTRLTVL.

The V gene is TRBV14, the J gene TRBJ2-4, with 8 bases fitting TRBD2. Germline V gives CDR1 SGHDN, CDR2 FVKESK. The V segment lost 3 bases and the J segment 9 bases; nucleotides outside the gene matches: 7. The CDR3 is made up of 14 amino acids. The CDR3, as DNA: TGTGCCAGCAGCCACCTCGGGGGGGTAGGCATTCAGTACTTC. Protein sequence: CASSHLGGVGIQYF.

V gene TRBV5-4 combines with J gene TRBJ1-2; D unresolved. The CDR3 consists of 14 residues. Germline lookup yields CDR1 SGHNT and CDR2 YYREEE (reference sequence). The V end lost 0 bases, the J end lost 6 bases, and 12 bases lay between the germline ends. The CDR3 DNA sequence: TGTGCCAGCAGCTTGGCTCCTGGACTTAATGGCTACACCTTC. Translated, it gives CASSLAPGLNGYTF.

The CDR3 nucleotides read TGTGCCAGCAGTTTGGGGGCGCCTACTTTTTATGGCTACACCTTC. Protein: CASSLGAPTFYGYTF. The genes are TRBV27 and TRBJ1-2; D might be TRBD1 (6 bases). V was cut by 3 bases and J by 5 bases, with 16 bases left in between. CDR3 size: 15 residues. Per the germline V gene, CDR1 is MNHEY and CDR2 is SMNVEV (reference sequence).

This sequence joins TRBV7-3 and TRBJ2-1; TRBD2 agrees at 13 bases. Germline lookup yields CDR1 SGHTA and CDR2 FQGTGA. The CDR3 covers 18 residues. Trimming cost V 0 bases and J 0 bases; bases outside gene matches: 2. The CDR3 nucleotides read TGTGCCAGCAGCTTAACATGGACTAGCGGGAGCTCCTACAATGAGCAGTTCTTC. It translates to CASSLTWTSGSSYNEQFF.

V gene TRBV6-4 combines with J gene TRBJ2-3; 8 bases line up with TRBD2. The V and J ends lost 5 bases and 2 bases, in that order; junction bases with no gene match: 6. Germline V CDR1 and CDR2: MRHNA, SNTAGT. The CDR3 runs to 15 residues. CDR3 in DNA: TGTGCCAGCAGTTCGACTAGCGCTTTCACAGATACGCAGTATTTT. This encodes CASSSTSAFTDTQYF.

The chain uses TRBV24-1 and TRBJ1-2; D might be TRBD1 (5 bases). Looked up from germline, CDR1 is KGHDR and CDR2 is SFDVKD. The V end was cut by 0 bases, the J end by 4 bases, with 8 bases between. This CDR3 region has 14 residues. The CDR3 reads CATSDLGTPYGYTF. The CDR3 region has the DNA TGTGCCACCAGTGATTTGGGGACCCCCTATGGCTACACCTTC.

The chain has TRBV19 and TRBJ1-5; 7 bases agree with TRBD1. Trimming removed 6 bases from V and 5 bases from J; junction bases left unmatched: 13. The CDR3 sequence is 16 residues long. The germline CDR1 and CDR2 sequences are LNHDA and SQIVND (reference sequence). The CDR3 loop reads CASSLSSGTAYQPQHF. CDR3 nucleotides: TGTGCCAGTAGCTTGTCCTCCGGGACAGCTTATCAGCCCCAGCATTTT.

CDR3: CASSPGQGNQPQHF. For the CDR3, the DNA is TGTGCCAGCAGCCCTGGACAGGGTAACCAGCCCCAGCATTTT. The chain couples TRBV5-4 to TRBJ1-5; 8 bases map to TRBD1. The V segment lost 4 bases and the J segment 7 bases; nucleotides outside the gene matches: 7. The CDR3 contains 14 residues. Germline CDR1 and CDR2: SGHNT and YYREEE (reference sequence).